The 5 T cell receptor beta chains presented below share a single source sample, sequenced in a study of T cells in localized non-small cell lung cancer. Profiled with immunoSEQ multiplex PCR; TCRdb holds only in-frame clones, not every one. The sample lists approximately 52,000 clones; roughly 88% were seen once. The material sequenced was peripheral blood, taken before any cancer treatment. Every receptor here comes from a male donor at least 60 years old with stage III squamous cell lung carcinoma.

The chain recombines TRBV6-5 with TRBJ2-7; weak D call: TRBD2 (5 bases). The CDR3 length is 12 residues. From germline, CDR1 is MNHEY and CDR2 SVGAGI. CDR3 DNA sequence: TGTGCAGCGAGGAGGCACTCCTACGAGCAGTACTTC. It codes for CAARRHSYEQYF.

The CDR3 nucleotides read TGCGCCAGCAGCCAAGGTCGGGCGCGGCAGGGGTGGACCGGGGAGCTGTTTTTT. Its protein is CASSQGRARQGWTGELFF. The chain uses TRBV4-1 and TRBJ2-2; D might be TRBD1 (6 bases). Trimming stripped 1 base from V and 5 bases from J, with 20 bases between. This CDR3 contains 18 residues. Germline lookup yields CDR1 MGHRA and CDR2 YSYEKL.

The chain uses TRBV19 and TRBJ1-5; no definite D call. There are 14 residues in the CDR3. The ends were cut back, 6 bases at V and 1 base at J, with 10 bases in the middle. Germline CDR1 is LNHDA and CDR2 is SQIVND (reference sequence). This CDR3 reads CASRSSWSNQPQHF. The CDR3 nucleotides read TGTGCCAGTAGAAGTAGCTGGAGCAATCAGCCCCAGCATTTT.

The CDR3 DNA sequence: TGTGCCATCAGTGAGCACCTATACCCGGGACAGGGAGCAGGTGAAAACGGGGAGCTGTTTTTT. Amino acids: CAISEHLYPGQGAGENGELFF. The J gene is TRBJ2-2, the V gene TRBV10-3; 9 bases match TRBD1. V trimming: 2 bases; J trimming: 7 bases; junction bases outside the gene matches: 23. The CDR3 is 21 residues long. Germline CDR1 is ENHRY and CDR2 is SYGVKD.

This clone was counted at least ten times. The chain employs TRBV23-1 and TRBJ1-2, with D possibly being TRBD1 (5 bases). TRBV23-1 is marked as an open reading frame, function uncertain. V shed 2 bases and J shed 8 bases, with 15 bases lying between them. This CDR3 is built from 14 residues. CDR3 sequence: CASSQKGRDVGYTF. As DNA, the CDR3 is TGCGCCAGCAGTCAAAAGGGGCGAGACGTGGGCTACACCTTC.